This passage covers 24 T cell receptor beta chains from one sample sequenced in a study of chemoradiotherapy in HPV16-positive cancers. Profiling relied on immunoSEQ multiplex PCR, and the TCRdb table lists in-frame clones only, not all of them. The sample contains around 990 clones, about 82% of which appear only once. The sequencing here drew on tumor tissue, taken from a patient who underwent chemoradiotherapy. The receptors shown here come from a human donor with HPV-associated anogenital cancer.

The chain uses TRBV28 and TRBJ2-5; D is unclear. Trimming took off 1 base at V and 5 bases at J, with 8 bases between the two ends. The CDR3 consists of 13 residues. Germline V gene lookup returns CDR1 MDHEN and CDR2 SYDVKM. The CDR3 sequence is CASSLYQTETQYF. For the CDR3, the DNA is TGTGCCAGCAGTTTATATCAGACGGAGACCCAGTACTTC.

V and J are TRBV11-1 and TRBJ1-3; D perhaps matches TRBD1 (5 bases). V was clipped by 3 bases and J by 0 bases, with 12 bases between them. This CDR3 is 16 amino acids long. Germline V CDR1 and CDR2: SGHAT, FQDESV (reference sequence). The CDR3 sequence is CASSFYDSHSGNTIYF. CDR3 coding DNA: TGTGCCAGCAGCTTCTACGACAGTCACTCTGGAAACACCATATATTTT.

J is TRBJ1-5 and V is TRBV30; the D gene is possibly TRBD1 (5 bases). This CDR3 is 13 amino acids long. Germline V gene lookup returns CDR1 GTSNPN and CDR2 SVGIG (reference sequence). V lost 4 bases, J lost 2 bases, and 9 bases lay in between. CDR3 bases: TGTGCCTGGAAGGGGCAGGGCAATCAGCCCCAGCATTTT. It codes for CAWKGQGNQPQHF.

The rearrangement links TRBV15 to TRBJ2-1; tentatively, D is TRBD1 or TRBD2 (6 bases each). V lost 0 bases to trimming and J lost 4 bases, with 13 bases between them. CDR1 is LNHNV and CDR2 is YYDKDF in the germline V gene (reference sequence). There are 16 residues in the CDR3. The CDR3 DNA follows: TGTGCCACCAGCAGAGAATTCGGGGGCCCATACAATGAGCAGTTCTTC. Translation gives CATSREFGGPYNEQFF.

This rearrangement joins TRBV2 to TRBJ1-6; 7 nucleotides match TRBD1. The CDR3 loop spans 15 amino acids. Looked up from germline, CDR1 is SNHLY and CDR2 is FYNNEI. J lost 8 bases, V lost 4 bases, and 8 bases had no gene match. The CDR3 region is CASSGQGGSDSPLHF. The CDR3 DNA sequence: TGTGCCAGCAGTGGACAGGGAGGGAGTGATTCACCCCTCCACTTT.

V usage is TRBV7-9 and J usage is TRBJ1-2, with 8 nucleotides matching TRBD1. The CDR3 covers 15 residues. V lost 5 bases, J lost 4 bases, and 9 bases stayed unmatched. CDR1 is SEHNR and CDR2 is FQNEAQ in the germline V gene (reference sequence). The CDR3: CASSPADREGYGYTF. CDR3 nucleotide sequence: TGTGCCAGCAGCCCAGCGGACAGGGAGGGCTATGGCTACACCTTC.

This rearrangement joins TRBV5-1 to TRBJ1-4; D may be TRBD1 (6 bases). Germline V lookup: CDR1 SGHRS, CDR2 YFSETQ. The CDR3 runs 15 residues. V was clipped by 3 bases and J by 7 bases, with 16 bases between them. The CDR3, as DNA: TGCGCCAGCAGCTCCACGGGGGGGCAGAGTGAAAAACTGTTTTTT. Amino acid sequence: CASSSTGGQSEKLFF.

The chain uses TRBV6-6 and TRBJ1-1; 7 positions agree with TRBD1. The CDR3 length is 12 residues. The V gene end was trimmed by 5 bases and the J gene end by 6 bases; junction bases not matched to a gene: 3. The germline V gene has CDR1 MNHNY and CDR2 SVGAGI (reference sequence). CDR3 region: CASSDRAAEAFF. CDR3 DNA sequence: TGTGCCAGCAGTGACAGGGCGGCTGAAGCTTTCTTT.

This clone was seen a few times. CDR3: CASSPGDRKQYV. The CDR3 bases are TGTGCCAGCAGCCCAGGGGATCGAAAGCAGTACGTC. The chain uses TRBV7-9 and TRBJ2-7; D is perhaps TRBD1 (6 bases). Trimming stripped 5 bases from V and 8 bases from J, with 13 bases between. Germline CDR1 SEHNR, CDR2 FQNEAQ (reference sequence). The CDR3 extends over 12 amino acids.

V and J are TRBV7-9 and TRBJ2-4; D might be TRBD1 or TRBD2, each matching 5 bases. The CDR3 extends over 13 amino acids. Trimming shortened V by 3 bases and J by 9 bases, and 12 bases separated the two germline ends. Germline CDR1 is SEHNR and CDR2 is FQNEAQ (reference sequence). In DNA, the CDR3 is TGTGCCAGCAGCTTCGGCAGGGCGGGCATTCAGTACTTC. Amino acids: CASSFGRAGIQYF. Full variable domain (remainder filled in from reference TRBV7-9 and TRBJ2-4): DTGVSQNPRHKITKRGQNVTFRCDPISEHNRLYWYRQTLGQGPEFLTYFQNEAQLEKSRLLSDRFSAERPKGSFSTLEIQRTEQGDSAMYLCASSFGRAGIQYFGAGTRLSVL.

This clone was found a few times. The chain employs TRBV11-2 and TRBJ1-4; TRBD1 might be the D (6 bases). CDR3 length equals 15 residues. V lost 5 bases, J lost 6 bases, and 16 bases lay in between. Germline V gene data show CDR1 as SGHAT and CDR2 as FQNNGV. The CDR3 is CASSLAGARDEKLFF. The DNA of the CDR3 is TGTGCCAGCAGCCTTGCAGGGGCCAGGGATGAAAAACTGTTTTTT.

This clone was picked up a small number of times. The chain recombines TRBV27 with TRBJ1-2, with 8 bases fitting TRBD1. J lost 8 bases, V lost 2 bases, and 7 bases had no gene match. The length of the CDR3 is 14 residues. Germline V gene lookup returns CDR1 MNHEY and CDR2 SMNVEV (reference sequence). The CDR3 DNA follows: TGTGCCAGCAGTTTAGTGGCAGGGGGCGCAGGCTACACCTTC. Translation: CASSLVAGGAGYTF.

The chain recombines TRBV19 with TRBJ1-2; D remains unclear. Germline CDR1 is LNHDA and CDR2 is SQIVND (reference sequence). Trimming removed 0 bases at V and 1 base at J, with 9 bases between. CDR3 length equals 15 residues. The DNA of the CDR3 is TGTGCCAGTAGTATAGAGGTCAGCATTAACTATGGCTACACCTTC. This encodes CASSIEVSINYGYTF.

The V gene is TRBV7-2, the J gene TRBJ2-7; 8 bases map to TRBD2. The germline V gene encodes CDR1 SGHTA and CDR2 FQGNSA. V trimming: 5 bases; J trimming: 8 bases; junction bases outside the gene matches: 11. The CDR3 sequence is 14 residues long. The CDR3 DNA reads TGTGCCAGCAGCATCGGGAGGCTAGCGGGCCAGCAGTACTTC. Translation gives CASSIGRLAGQQYF.

The rearrangement joins TRBV7-9 to TRBJ2-1; D uncertain. Trimming took 2 bases from V and 0 from J, leaving 14 bases between them. This CDR3 comprises 17 residues. Germline CDR1 is SEHNR and CDR2 is FQNEAQ (reference sequence). The CDR3 region is CASSLFGGWSSYNEQFF. CDR3 DNA: TGTGCCAGCAGCTTATTCGGCGGTTGGAGCTCCTACAATGAGCAGTTCTTC.

This clone was observed a few times. The chain has TRBV2 and TRBJ1-2; 7 nucleotides agree with TRBD1. The CDR3 sequence is 13 residues long. CDR1 is SNHLY and CDR2 is FYNNEI in the germline V gene. The trim removed 5 bases at V and 3 bases at J, leaving 3 bases unmatched. CDR3 bases: TGTGCCAGCAGTACCGACAGGGACTATGGCTACACCTTC. Protein: CASSTDRDYGYTF.

V is TRBV10-3 and J is TRBJ2-5; no firm D call. The V gene's germline CDR1 is ENHRY and CDR2 SYGVKD. CDR3 length: 14 residues. V shed 0 bases and J shed 9 bases, with 14 bases lying between them. The CDR3 loop is CAISESGNKDAQYF. In DNA form, the CDR3 reads TGTGCCATCAGTGAGTCAGGGAACAAAGACGCCCAGTACTTC.

V gene TRBV19 combines with J gene TRBJ2-5; 15 bases match TRBD2. V gave up 5 bases and J gave up 5 bases; unmatched junction bases: 6. Per the germline V gene, CDR1 is LNHDA and CDR2 is SQIVND (reference sequence). The CDR3 extends over 16 amino acids. CDR3 sequence: CASSEGLAGGWETQYF. The CDR3 DNA sequence: TGTGCCAGTAGTGAGGGACTAGCGGGAGGATGGGAGACCCAGTACTTC.

V usage is TRBV19 and J usage is TRBJ1-4; TRBD1 matches 8 bases. J lost 7 bases, V lost 4 bases, and 8 bases had no gene match. The length of the CDR3 is 15 residues. Per the germline V gene, CDR1 is LNHDA and CDR2 is SQIVND (reference sequence). The CDR3 loop is CASSTWTGRLEKLFF. The CDR3 DNA reads TGTGCCAGTAGTACCTGGACAGGGCGGCTTGAAAAACTGTTTTTT. Filled out from reference TRBV19 and TRBJ1-4, the complete variable domain reads DGGITQSPKYLFRKEGQNVTLSCEQNLNHDAMYWYRQDPGQGLRLIYYSQIVNDFQKGDIAEGYSVSREKKESFPLTVTSAQKNPTAFYLCASSTWTGRLEKLFFGSGTQLSVL.

This clone was observed a few times. V is TRBV11-2 and J is TRBJ1-2; D is uncertain. The V end lost 0 bases, the J end lost 8 bases, and 10 bases lay between the germline ends. Germline lookup yields CDR1 SGHAT and CDR2 FQNNGV. The length of the CDR3 is 13 residues. CDR3: CASSLDPSGGYTF. The CDR3 DNA reads as TGTGCCAGCAGCTTAGACCCATCGGGAGGCTACACCTTC.

This chain links TRBV6-6 with TRBJ1-1, with a possible D match to TRBD1 (5 bases). The CDR3 consists of 14 residues. Deletions cut 2 bases from V and 2 bases from J, with 9 bases between. Germline CDR1 and CDR2: MNHNY and SVGAGI (reference sequence). The CDR3 here is CASSYAGGNTEAFF. The DNA of the CDR3 is TGTGCCAGCAGTTACGCCGGGGGTAACACTGAAGCTTTCTTT.

Here the CDR3 DNA reads TGTGCCATCAGTGGTTCAGCAACTAATGAAAAACTGTTTTTT. Amino acid sequence: CAISGSATNEKLFF. This chain links TRBV10-3 with TRBJ1-4; the D is unclear. Germline CDR1 and CDR2: ENHRY and SYGVKD. V was clipped by 4 bases and J by 0 bases, with 6 bases between them. CDR3 length equals 14 residues.

The chain joins TRBV2 to TRBJ1-1; D gene ambiguous. Germline V lookup: CDR1 SNHLY, CDR2 FYNNEI. The CDR3 is 16 amino acids. Trimming left V 3 bases short and J 3 bases short, with 17 bases between. The CDR3 coding sequence is TGTGCCAGCAGTGATAATGGGAAGGGTGTAGACACTGAAGCTTTCTTT. Translated: CASSDNGKGVDTEAFF.

The chain links TRBV6-4 to TRBJ2-3; D is unresolved. V was trimmed by 6 bases and J by 0 bases, leaving 13 bases between them. This CDR3 contains 15 residues. CDR1 is MRHNA and CDR2 is SNTAGT in the germline V gene. In DNA form, the CDR3 reads TGTGCCAGCAGCCTCACGGGTGAAAGCACAGATACGCAGTATTTT. This encodes CASSLTGESTDTQYF.